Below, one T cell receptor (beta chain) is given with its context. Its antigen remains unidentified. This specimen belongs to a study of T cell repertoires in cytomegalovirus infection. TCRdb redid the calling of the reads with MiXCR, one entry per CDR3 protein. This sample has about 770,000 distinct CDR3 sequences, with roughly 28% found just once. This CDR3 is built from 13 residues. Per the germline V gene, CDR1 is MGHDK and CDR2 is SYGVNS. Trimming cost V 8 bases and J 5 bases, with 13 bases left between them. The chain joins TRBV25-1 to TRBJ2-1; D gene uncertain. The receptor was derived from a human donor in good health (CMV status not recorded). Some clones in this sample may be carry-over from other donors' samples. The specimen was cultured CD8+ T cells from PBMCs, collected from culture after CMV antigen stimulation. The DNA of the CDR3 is TGTGCCAGCGGTTTTCCCGGAAACAATGAGCAGTTCTTC. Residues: CASGFPGNNEQFF. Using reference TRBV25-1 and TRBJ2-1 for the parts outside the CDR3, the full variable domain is EADIYQTPRYLVIGTGKKITLECSQTMGHDKMYWYQQDPGMELHLIHYSYGVNSTEKGDLSSESTVSRIRTEHFPLTLESARPSHTSQYLCASGFPGNNEQFFGPGTRLTVL.